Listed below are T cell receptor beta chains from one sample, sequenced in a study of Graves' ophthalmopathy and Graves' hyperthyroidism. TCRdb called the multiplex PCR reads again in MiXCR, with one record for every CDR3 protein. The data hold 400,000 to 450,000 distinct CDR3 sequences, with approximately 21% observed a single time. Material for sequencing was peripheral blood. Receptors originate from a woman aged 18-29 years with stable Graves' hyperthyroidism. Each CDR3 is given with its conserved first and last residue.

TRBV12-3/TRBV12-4	CASSSLLSGLKETQYF
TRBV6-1	CASSEDLGAAYEQYF
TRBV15	CATSREQGREAFF
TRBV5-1	CASSASSGGADTGELFF
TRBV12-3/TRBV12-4	CASSLVLAGPHEQYF
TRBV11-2	CASSSPGQGIGDTQYF
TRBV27	CASRPGFGNTIYF
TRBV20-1	CSAPLRAPNAYEQYF
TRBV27	CASREQGFYEQYF
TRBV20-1	CSASKGWGHTGELFF
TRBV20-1	CSARVRDVLTF
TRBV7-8	CASSFRASGQQYEQYF
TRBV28	CASSRLSNQPQHF
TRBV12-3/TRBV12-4	CASRPTYVETQYF
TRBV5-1	CASSLSPPGLVTTTGELFF
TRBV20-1	CSAMLALQETQYF
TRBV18	CASSPSQRETQYF
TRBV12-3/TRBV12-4	CASSLGLAGVEQYF
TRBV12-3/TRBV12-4	CASSTNMGGEQYF
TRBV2	CASSDTSGGPNTGELFF
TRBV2	CASTLGPQGSPLHF
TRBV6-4	CASSDGSGSGEQYF
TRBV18	CASSPSQDQYF
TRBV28	CASSRLVGDTGELFF
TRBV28	CASSTQGAGLNTEAFF
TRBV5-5	CASSFSGGGYEQYF
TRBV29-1	CSVGLWGGYEQYF
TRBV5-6	CASSLWGSYGYTF
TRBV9	CASSARDRGNTEAFF
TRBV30	CAWYRGRGEETQYF
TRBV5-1	CASSRTDGYEQYF
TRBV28	CATLTVYSNQPQHF
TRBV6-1	CASSLGLETQYF